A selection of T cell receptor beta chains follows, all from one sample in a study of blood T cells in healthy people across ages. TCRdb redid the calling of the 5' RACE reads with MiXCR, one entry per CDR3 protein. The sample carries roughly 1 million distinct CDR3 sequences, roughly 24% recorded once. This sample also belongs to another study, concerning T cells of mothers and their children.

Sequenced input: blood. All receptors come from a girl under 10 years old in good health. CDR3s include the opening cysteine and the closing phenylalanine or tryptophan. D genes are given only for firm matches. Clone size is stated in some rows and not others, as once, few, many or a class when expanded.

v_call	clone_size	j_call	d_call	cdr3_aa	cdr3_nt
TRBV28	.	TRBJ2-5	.	CASSLSRGLLETQYF	TGTGCCAGCAGTCTCAGCAGGGGTTTATTGGAGACCCAGTACTTC
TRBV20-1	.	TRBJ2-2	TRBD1	CSARPTGTGITGELFF	TGCAGTGCTAGACCTACCGGGACAGGGATCACCGGGGAGCTGTTTTTT
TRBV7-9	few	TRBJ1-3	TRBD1	CASSYPQGASGNTIYF	TGTGCCAGCAGCTACCCACAGGGGGCTTCTGGAAACACCATATATTTT
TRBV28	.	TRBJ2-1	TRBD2	CASSPPTIAGIVGDEQFF	TGTGCCAGCAGTCCGCCAACAATAGCGGGGATAGTCGGGGATGAGCAGTTCTTC
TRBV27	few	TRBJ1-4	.	CASKRQDATNEKLFF	TGTGCCAGCAAAAGACAGGATGCAACTAATGAAAAACTGTTTTTT
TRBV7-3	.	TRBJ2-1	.	CASSSGAKNEQFF	TGTGCCAGCAGCTCCGGGGCCAAGAATGAGCAGTTCTTC
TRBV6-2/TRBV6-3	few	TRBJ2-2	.	CASFPEGRGTGELFF	TGTGCCAGCTTTCCCGAGGGGAGAGGCACCGGGGAGCTGTTTTTT
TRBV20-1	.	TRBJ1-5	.	CSASPSNQPQHF	TGCAGTGCTAGCCCTAGCAATCAGCCCCAGCATTTT
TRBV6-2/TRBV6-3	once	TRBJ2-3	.	CASSASHTQYF	TGTGCCAGCAGTGCGAGCCATACGCAGTATTTT
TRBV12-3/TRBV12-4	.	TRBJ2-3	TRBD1	CASRKRDRSTDTQYF	TGTGCCAGCAGGAAACGGGACAGAAGCACAGATACGCAGTATTTT
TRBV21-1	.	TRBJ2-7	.	CASSKYGTGGNYEQYF	TGTGCCAGCAGCAAATACGGGACAGGTGGGAACTACGAGCAGTACTTC
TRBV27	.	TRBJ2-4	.	CASSFGTEFPKYF	TGTGCCAGCAGTTTTGGTACAGAATTCCCTAAGTACTTC
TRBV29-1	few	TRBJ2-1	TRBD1	CSVDTGVPYNEQFF	TGCAGCGTTGACACAGGGGTCCCCTACAATGAGCAGTTCTTC
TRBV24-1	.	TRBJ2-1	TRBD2	CATSSGGGNEQFF	TGTGCCACCAGTAGTGGGGGGGGAAATGAGCAGTTCTTC
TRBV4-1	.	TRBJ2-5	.	CASSRPGTRETQYF	TGCGCCAGCAGCCGCCCCGGGACAAGAGAGACCCAGTACTTC
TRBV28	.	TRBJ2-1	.	CASRGLYLNEQFF	TGTGCCAGCAGGGGACTCTATCTCAATGAGCAGTTCTTC
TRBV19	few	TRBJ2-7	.	CASSVDPHSYEQYF	TGTGCCAGTAGTGTCGATCCCCACAGTTACGAGCAGTACTTC
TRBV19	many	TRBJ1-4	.	CASRPEGEKLFF	TGTGCCAGTAGGCCGGAGGGGGAAAAACTGTTTTTT
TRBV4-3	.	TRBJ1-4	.	CASSQEASEKLFF	TGCGCCAGCAGCCAAGAGGCGTCTGAAAAACTGTTTTTT
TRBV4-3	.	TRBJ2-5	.	CASSQLIRETQYF	TGCGCCAGCAGCCAACTAATACGGGAGACCCAGTACTTC
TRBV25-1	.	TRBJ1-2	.	CASSEWEDNYGYTF	TGTGCCAGCAGTGAATGGGAGGATAACTATGGCTACACCTTC
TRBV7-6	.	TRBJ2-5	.	CASSFGGGGQETQYF	TGTGCCAGCAGCTTCGGGGGAGGGGGCCAAGAGACCCAGTACTTC
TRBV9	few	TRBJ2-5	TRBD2	CASSAGTSQETQYF	TGTGCCAGCTCCGCGGGGACTAGCCAAGAGACCCAGTACTTC
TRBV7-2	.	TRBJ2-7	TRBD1	CASSYPGQGEQYF	TGTGCCAGCAGCTATCCGGGACAGGGTGAACAGTACTTC
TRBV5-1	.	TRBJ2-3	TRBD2	CASSLVLAGGPSTDTQYF	TGCGCCAGCAGCTTGGTACTAGCGGGAGGCCCAAGCACAGATACGCAGTATTTT
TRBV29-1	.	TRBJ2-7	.	CSVGTRVYEQYF	TGCAGCGTTGGAACCAGGGTGTACGAGCAGTACTTC
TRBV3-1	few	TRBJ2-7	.	CASSQDRLGSRGYEQYF	TGTGCCAGCAGCCAAGATCGTCTGGGGTCGAGGGGCTACGAGCAGTACTTT
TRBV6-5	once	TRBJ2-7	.	CASSRQGGGRNEQYF	TGTGCCAGCAGTCGCCAGGGCGGAGGTCGCAACGAGCAGTACTTC
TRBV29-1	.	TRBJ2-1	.	CSVGGDEGQYNEQFF	TGCAGCGTTGGAGGGGATGAGGGTCAATACAATGAGCAGTTCTTC
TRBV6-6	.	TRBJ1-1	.	CAADRYEFTEAFF	TGTGCCGCTGACAGGTACGAATTCACTGAAGCTTTCTTT
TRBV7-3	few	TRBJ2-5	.	CASSLVGSAQETQYF	TGTGCCAGCAGCTTAGTTGGGTCAGCTCAAGAGACCCAGTACTTC
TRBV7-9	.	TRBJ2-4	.	CASALAKNIQYF	TGTGCCAGTGCATTAGCCAAAAACATTCAGTACTTC
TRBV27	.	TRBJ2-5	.	CASRLGATQYQETQYF	TGTGCCAGCAGATTGGGGGCCACACAGTATCAGGAGACCCAATACTTC
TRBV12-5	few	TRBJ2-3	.	CASGLVLGSPDTQYF	TGTGCTAGTGGTTTGGTACTCGGCAGCCCAGATACGCAGTATTTT
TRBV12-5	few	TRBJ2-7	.	CASGPTRYEQYF	TGTGCTAGTGGTCCGACCCGATACGAGCAGTACTTC
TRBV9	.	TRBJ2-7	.	CASSVADPSYEQYF	TGTGCCAGCAGCGTAGCGGATCCCTCCTACGAGCAGTACTTC
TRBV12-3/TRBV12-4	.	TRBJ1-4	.	CASSLRASNEKLFF	TGTGCCAGCAGTTTACGGGCTTCTAATGAAAAACTGTTTTTT
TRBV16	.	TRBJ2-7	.	CASSQSAGYEEQYF	TGTGCCAGCAGCCAATCTGCAGGGTACGAGGAGCAGTACTTC
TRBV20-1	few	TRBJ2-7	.	CSAAPGGVNSYEQYF	TGCAGTGCTGCTCCGGGGGGCGTTAACTCCTACGAGCAGTACTTC
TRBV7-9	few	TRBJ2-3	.	CASSLNLDTQYF	TGTGCCAGCAGCTTGAATTTGGATACGCAGTATTTT
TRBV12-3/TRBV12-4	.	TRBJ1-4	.	CASRLTATNEKLFF	TGTGCCAGCAGGCTGACAGCAACTAATGAAAAACTGTTTTTT
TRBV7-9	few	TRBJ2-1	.	CASSPVGKMGQFF	TGTGCCAGCAGTCCAGTCGGCAAAATGGGGCAGTTCTTC
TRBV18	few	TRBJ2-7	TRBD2	CASSPGLRTSGTYEQYF	TGTGCCAGCTCACCAGGCCTAAGGACTAGCGGGACCTACGAGCAGTACTTC
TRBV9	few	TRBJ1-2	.	CASSAQVGSGAYGYTF	TGTGCCAGCAGCGCCCAAGTGGGATCCGGGGCCTATGGCTACACCTTC
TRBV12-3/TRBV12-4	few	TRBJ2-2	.	CASSLSSSVTGELFF	TGTGCCAGCAGTCTAAGCTCCTCGGTAACCGGGGAGCTGTTTTTT
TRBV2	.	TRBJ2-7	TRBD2	CASNRGLAERQYF	TGTGCCAGCAATAGGGGACTAGCGGAAAGGCAGTACTTC
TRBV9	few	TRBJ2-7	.	CASGDGKEAYEQYF	TGTGCCAGCGGCGACGGGAAAGAGGCTTACGAGCAGTACTTC
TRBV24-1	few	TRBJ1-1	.	CAIQQGRHTEAFF	TGTGCCATCCAACAGGGTAGGCACACTGAAGCTTTCTTT
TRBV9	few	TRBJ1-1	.	CASSVEGAREAEAFF	TGTGCCAGCAGCGTAGAAGGGGCCCGAGAGGCTGAAGCTTTCTTT
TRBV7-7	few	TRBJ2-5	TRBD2	CASSNGLAGKQETQYF	TGTGCTAGCAGCAACGGACTAGCGGGAAAACAAGAGACCCAGTACTTC
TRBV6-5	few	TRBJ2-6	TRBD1	CASRYSGTGVPLGANVLTF	TGTGCCAGCAGATACTCCGGGACAGGGGTTCCCCTTGGGGCCAACGTCCTGACTTTC
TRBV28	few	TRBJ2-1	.	CASINSYNEQFF	TGTGCCAGCATCAACAGTTACAATGAGCAGTTCTTC
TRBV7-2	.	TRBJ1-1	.	CASSRTYGAFF	TGTGCCAGCAGCCGGACGTACGGGGCTTTCTTT
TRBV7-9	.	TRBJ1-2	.	CASSRPWGEGYGYTF	TGTGCCAGCAGCCGACCCTGGGGAGAGGGGTATGGCTACACCTTC
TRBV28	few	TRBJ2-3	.	CASSAAPGGSVTDTQYF	TGTGCCAGCAGCGCTGCCCCTGGAGGTTCGGTGACAGACACGCAGTATTTT